This TCR beta chain is from a study of blood T cell repertoires in COVID-19. Trimming removed 3 bases from V and 2 bases from J; junction bases left unmatched: 0. The CDR3 runs to 14 residues. Germline V gene lookup returns CDR1 LNHNV and CDR2 YYDKDF (reference sequence). In the authors' workflow: Estimated nucleated cell counts came from reference gene primer amplification. The repertoire was sequenced with immunoSEQ multiplex PCR; TCRdb's copy has only in-frame clones and lacks some. From that table come the V and J calls and clone size; the DNA was used to work out D and trimming. The sample lists around 100,000 clones, around 85% seen once, with about 1.8% in the top ten.

Source material: peripheral blood. The chain links TRBV15 to TRBJ1-5; 8 bases align to TRBD1. This clonotype was obtained from a woman aged 70-85 years with active or convalescent COVID-19. The CDR3 nucleotides read TGTGCCACCAGCAGGGACAGGGGCAATCAGCCCCAGCATTTT. The encoded protein is CATSRDRGNQPQHF.